Below, 18 T cell receptor beta chains from the same sample are listed, as sequenced in a study of spatial heterogeneity in lung cancer (dated by TCRdb to 2018 to 2020). Study-wide conclusions, independent of this receptor: The tumor nonsynonymous mutation count correlated with the number of expanded alpha and beta TCRs within the tumor.

For these receptors, no antigen is known. This specimen's time point label, per the study, means: sample taken at primary tumor resection. Libraries were made using 5' RACE. Instrument used: NextSeq 500. Clones were called with MiXCR by TCRdb after fastp trimmed the public reads at Q25, and only in-frame beta chains were retained. Rows are combined by CDR3 protein, so each entry shows the most common genes and DNA. The sample profile shows over 15,000 distinct CDR3 sequences; about 6.5% of them were found once. Clones ranked in the top ten supply more than 20% of the sample. This specimen consisted of lung tumor tissue, obtained at surgery. These receptors were obtained from a female donor with early-stage non-small cell lung cancer.

This clonotype was seen many times. CDR3 nucleotide sequence: TGCGCCAGCGGAGAGGGGACTGGGGCCAACGTCCTGACTTTC. Its protein is CASGEGTGANVLTF. The J gene is TRBJ2-6, the V gene TRBV5-1, with D perhaps matching TRBD1 or TRBD2 (5 bases each). Trimming stripped 7 bases from V and 2 bases from J, with 10 bases between. Germline V gives CDR1 SGHRS, CDR2 YFSETQ. The CDR3 totals 14 residues.

The V gene is TRBV10-1, the J gene TRBJ1-5; 9 nucleotides line up with TRBD1. J lost 4 bases, V lost 2 bases, and 9 bases had no gene match. Per the germline V gene, CDR1 is WNHNN and CDR2 is SYGVQD (reference sequence). The CDR3 sequence is 17 residues long. The DNA of the CDR3 is TGCGCCAGCAGTGAGGGGGACAGGGCTCGGGAAAATCAGCCCCAGCATTTT. It yields the protein CASSEGDRARENQPQHF.

In this sample, this clonotype turned up many times. The rearrangement links TRBV20-1 to TRBJ1-2; perhaps TRBD1 as D (5 bases). Trimming shortened V by 2 bases and J by 2 bases, and 9 bases separated the two germline ends. The germline CDR1 and CDR2 sequences are DFQATT and SNEGSKA (reference sequence). This CDR3 spans 13 amino acids. Here the CDR3 DNA reads TGCAGTGCTAGATTACCAGGGAACTATGGCTACACCTTC. Amino acid sequence: CSARLPGNYGYTF.

This clonotype showed up just a few times. The rearrangement joins TRBV2 to TRBJ2-7; D unresolved. The CDR3 has 13 residues. Germline V gene lookup returns CDR1 SNHLY and CDR2 FYNNEI. V was pared by 5 bases and J by 2 bases, with 10 bases between. In DNA, the CDR3 is TGTGCCAGCAGTTACGGTACCCCCTACGAGCAGTACTTC. Translated: CASSYGTPYEQYF.

This clonotype was detected many times. The chain combines TRBV5-1 with TRBJ2-1; 7 bases align to TRBD1. This CDR3 contains 15 residues. The J segment lost 2 bases and the V segment lost 3 bases, leaving 5 bases of the junction unmatched. Germline loops: CDR1 SGHRS, CDR2 YFSETQ. CDR3 DNA sequence: TGCGCCAGCAGCTCTCAGGGGGACCCCTACAATGAGCAGTTCTTC. Its protein is CASSSQGDPYNEQFF.

This clonotype was found many times. This sequence joins TRBV5-1 and TRBJ1-5; D not resolved. The germline V gene has CDR1 SGHRS and CDR2 YFSETQ. The CDR3 extends over 13 amino acids. V shed 0 bases and J shed 4 bases, with 5 bases lying between them. CDR3 amino acids: CASSLDGNQPQHF. DNA for the CDR3: TGCGCCAGCAGCTTGGACGGGAATCAGCCCCAGCATTTT. Filled out from reference TRBV5-1 and TRBJ1-5, the complete variable domain reads KAGVTQTPRYLIKTRGQQVTLSCSPISGHRSVSWYQQTPGQGLQFLFEYFSETQRNKGNFPGRFSGRQFSNSRSEMNVSTLELGDSALYLCASSLDGNQPQHFGDGTRLSIL.

The rearrangement links TRBV30 to TRBJ1-1; unclear D gene. CDR1 and CDR2 from the germline V gene are GTSNPN and SVGIG (reference sequence). With 3 bases removed from V and 0 bases from J, the gap between germline ends came to 11 bases. This CDR3 has 14 residues. The CDR3 DNA follows: TGTGCCTGGAGGACCATTTTGATGAACACTGAAGCTTTCTTT. It translates to CAWRTILMNTEAFF.

This clonotype turned up a few times. The chain has TRBV5-1 and TRBJ2-1; TRBD2 agrees at 10 bases. Trimming took 0 bases from V and 5 from J; bases not matched to a gene: 5. This CDR3 contains 16 residues. CDR1 is SGHRS, CDR2 YFSETQ, per germline. The CDR3 loop is CASSLAQAGGHNEQFF. The CDR3 DNA follows: TGCGCCAGCAGCTTGGCCCAAGCGGGGGGGCACAATGAGCAGTTCTTC.

This clonotype was seen at least ten times. The chain uses TRBV11-2 and TRBJ1-5; the D gene is possibly TRBD1 (5 bases). CDR1 and CDR2 (germline): SGHAT, FQNNGV. V was trimmed by 4 bases and J by 2 bases, leaving 18 bases between them. The CDR3 is 17 residues long. The CDR3 region is CASSSGPGGGGNQPQHF. Here the CDR3 DNA reads TGTGCCAGCAGCTCCGGACCCGGTGGGGGTGGCAATCAGCCCCAGCATTTT.

This clonotype occurred many times. V and J are TRBV5-4 and TRBJ2-3; D possibly matches TRBD1 or TRBD2 (5 bases each). V was shortened by 4 bases and J by 4 bases, with 16 bases between the two germline ends. The CDR3 is 15 residues long. CDR1 SGHNT and CDR2 YYREEE come from the germline V gene (reference sequence). The chain's CDR3 is CASSPVPGRSDTQYF. CDR3 sequence (DNA): TGTGCCAGCAGCCCTGTCCCGGGGCGTTCAGATACGCAGTATTTT.

This clonotype has ten or more counts. The rearrangement uses TRBV12-3 or TRBV12-4 and TRBJ2-3; TRBD1 matches 12 bases. The CDR3 spans 13 residues. J gave up 7 bases and V 10 bases, and 6 bases lay outside the gene matches. The CDR3: CATAGQGAYTQYF. The CDR3 region has the DNA TGTGCCACCGCGGGACAGGGGGCATATACGCAGTATTTT.

V is TRBV5-5 and J is TRBJ2-7; 7 positions match TRBD2. The trim removed 4 bases at V and 1 base at J, leaving 8 bases unmatched. This CDR3 contains 15 residues. Germline assignment: CDR1 SGHKS and CDR2 YYEKEE (reference sequence). The CDR3 is CASSEGPAGSYEQYF. CDR3 in DNA: TGTGCCAGCAGCGAGGGACCAGCGGGGTCCTACGAGCAGTACTTC.

The chain couples TRBV5-1 to TRBJ2-6; D is ambiguous. V shed 0 bases and J shed 0 bases, with 13 bases lying between them. This CDR3 has 18 residues. CDR1 and CDR2 from the germline V gene are SGHRS and YFSETQ. In DNA form, the CDR3 reads TGCGCCAGCAGCTTGGTGGTAGGCCCAAGCTCTGGGGCCAACGTCCTGACTTTC. Translating it yields CASSLVVGPSSGANVLTF.

Only a few counts were recorded for this clonotype. CDR3 sequence reads: CASSSQGGWTNTEAFF. CDR3 nucleotides: TGCGCCAGCAGCTCACAGGGTGGGTGGACTAACACTGAAGCTTTCTTT. V and J are TRBV5-1 and TRBJ1-1; D might be TRBD1 (6 bases). The CDR3 consists of 16 residues. Germline CDR1 SGHRS, CDR2 YFSETQ. With 3 bases removed from V and 2 bases from J, the gap between germline ends came to 17 bases.

In its sample, this clonotype was seen a few times. V gene TRBV7-9 combines with J gene TRBJ1-2, with D hard to call. V was shortened by 1 base and J by 3 bases, with 12 bases between the two germline ends. From germline, CDR1 is SEHNR and CDR2 FQNEAQ (reference sequence). CDR3 size: 15 residues. CDR3 nucleotide sequence: TGTGCCAGCAGCTTAGAAACCTCCGGCGACTATGGCTACACCTTC. Translating it yields CASSLETSGDYGYTF.

By share of the sample, this clonotype is medium-sized. The chain combines TRBV6-6 with TRBJ1-2, with TRBD1 identical over 7 bases. V lost 2 bases, J lost 0 bases, and 3 bases stayed unmatched. Germline CDR1 and CDR2: MNHNY and SVGAGI (reference sequence). This CDR3 has 15 amino acids. CDR3 protein: CASSYGTVANYGYTF. The CDR3 DNA follows: TGTGCCAGCAGTTACGGGACAGTAGCTAACTATGGCTACACCTTC.

This sequence joins TRBV7-2 and TRBJ2-2, with a weak D call TRBD1 (5 bases). Germline V gives CDR1 SGHTA, CDR2 FQGNSA. The V and J ends lost 5 bases and 2 bases respectively, with 12 bases between them. This CDR3 has 15 residues. The CDR3 DNA sequence: TGTGCCAGCAGCACCTCGGACACAAACACCGGGGAGCTGTTTTTT. It is translated as CASSTSDTNTGELFF.

There are many counts of this clonotype. V usage is TRBV28 and J usage is TRBJ1-3; D not resolved. Trimming shortened V by 3 bases and J by 0 bases, and 6 bases separated the two germline ends. From germline, CDR1 is MDHEN and CDR2 SYDVKM. This CDR3 has 14 amino acids. The CDR3 protein is CASSFESSGNTIYF. Here the CDR3 DNA reads TGTGCCAGCAGTTTTGAGTCCTCTGGAAACACCATATATTTT.